Here is one TCR beta chain with its context. The read comes to an end 3 residues before the CDR3 does, leaving the germline J gene to fill in the end. Trimming cost V 2 bases and J 5 bases, with 11 bases left between them. CDR1 is SGHDT and CDR2 is YYEEEE in the germline V gene. The CDR3 has 14 amino acids. Produced via immunoSEQ multiplex PCR; TCRdb's table is partial and in-frame only. The repertoire table contains about 29,000 clones. The source of the sample is a study of T cells in women clearing cervical HPV infection. This sequence originates from a woman aged 18 to 75 with a cervical HPV16 infection that either progressed to CIN3+ or cleared (not recorded which). Sequencing was carried out using blood buffy coat. This chain links TRBV5-6 with TRBJ2-1; unclear D gene. The covered CDR3 bases are TGTGCCAGCAGCTTTCCCAACAGCCACAATGAG. This gives the protein CASSFPNSHNE. The CDR3 in full is CASSFPNSHNEQFF.